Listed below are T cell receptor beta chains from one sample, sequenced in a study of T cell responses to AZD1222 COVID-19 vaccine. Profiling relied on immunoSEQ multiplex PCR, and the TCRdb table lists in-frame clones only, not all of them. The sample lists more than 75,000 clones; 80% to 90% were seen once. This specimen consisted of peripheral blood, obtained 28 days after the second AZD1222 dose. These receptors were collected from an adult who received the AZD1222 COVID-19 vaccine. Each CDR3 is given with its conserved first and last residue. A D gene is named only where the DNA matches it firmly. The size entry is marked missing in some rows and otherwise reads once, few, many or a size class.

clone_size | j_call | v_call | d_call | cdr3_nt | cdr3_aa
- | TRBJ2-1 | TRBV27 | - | TGTGCCAGCAGCGAGGGGTACAATGAGCAGTTCTTC | CASSEGYNEQFF
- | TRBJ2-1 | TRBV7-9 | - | TGTGCCAGCAGCTACAACCTGGGGGTAATGAGTAATGAGCAGTTCTTC | CASSYNLGVMSNEQFF
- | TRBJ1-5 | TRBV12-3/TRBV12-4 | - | TGTGCCAGCCGGCGGGGGACGAATCAGCCCCAGCATTTT | CASRRGTNQPQHF
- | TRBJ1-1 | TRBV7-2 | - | TGTGCCAGCAGGTTACAGACGAACACTGAAGCTTTCTTT | CASRLQTNTEAFF
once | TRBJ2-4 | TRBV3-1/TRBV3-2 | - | TGTGCCAGCAGCCATGGAGGGGGCGGGAACATTCAGTACTTC | CASSHGGGGNIQYF
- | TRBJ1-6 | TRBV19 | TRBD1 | TGTGCCAGCGCAAAGGGACAGGGAAATTCACCCCTCCACTTT | CASAKGQGNSPLHF
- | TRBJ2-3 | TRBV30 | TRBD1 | TGTGCCTTGACAGGGCCCACTAGCACAGATACGCAGTATTTT | CALTGPTSTDTQYF
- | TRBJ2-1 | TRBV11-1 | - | TGTGCCAGCAGTTCGACGGGTTACTCCTACAATGAGCAGTTCTTC | CASSSTGYSYNEQFF
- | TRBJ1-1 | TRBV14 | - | TGTGCCAGCAGCCAAGATCAGAACACTGAAGCTTTCTTT | CASSQDQNTEAFF
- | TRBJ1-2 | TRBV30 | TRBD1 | TGTGCCTGGAGTCGGGACAGGGACCCTTATGGCTACACCTTC | CAWSRDRDPYGYTF
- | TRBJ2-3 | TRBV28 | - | TGTGCCAGCAGTACACCTCTAGATACGCAGTATTTT | CASSTPLDTQYF
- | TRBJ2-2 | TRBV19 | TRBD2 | TGTGCCAGTAGTATAGTCGGGACTAGCGGGAGCCACACCGGGGAGCTGTTTTTT | CASSIVGTSGSHTGELFF
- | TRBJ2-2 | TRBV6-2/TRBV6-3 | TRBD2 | TGTGCCAGCAGCCAACCGGGGACTAGCGGGGCGGCCGGCGGGGAGCTGTTTTTT | CASSQPGTSGAAGGELFF
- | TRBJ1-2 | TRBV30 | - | TGTGCCTGGACCCCACAAGGGTATGGACTTGGTAACTATGGCTACACCTTC | CAWTPQGYGLGNYGYTF
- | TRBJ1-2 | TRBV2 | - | TGTGCCAGCAGTGAATCGGGGGTTGGCTACACCTTC | CASSESGVGYTF
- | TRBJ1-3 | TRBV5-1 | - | TGCGCCAGCAGCTCTATCACTGGAAACACCATATATTTT | CASSSITGNTIYF
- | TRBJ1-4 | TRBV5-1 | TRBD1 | TGCGCCAGCAGTATTACAGGGGGCAATGATGAAAAACTGTTTTTT | CASSITGGNDEKLFF
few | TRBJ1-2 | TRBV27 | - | TGTGCCAGCAGTTTATGGGCCCCGGGGATTCAGTCTAACTATGGCTACACCTTC | CASSLWAPGIQSNYGYTF
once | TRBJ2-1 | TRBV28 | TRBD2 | TGTGCCAGCAGCAAGCATAGCGGGATGGGCTACAATGAGCAGTTCTTC | CASSKHSGMGYNEQFF
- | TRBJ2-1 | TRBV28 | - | TGTGCCAGCCAAATATATAATGAGCAGTTCTTC | CASQIYNEQFF
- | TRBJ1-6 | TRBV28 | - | TGTGCCAGCAGTCCTTACAGTAATAATTCACCCCTCCACTTT | CASSPYSNNSPLHF
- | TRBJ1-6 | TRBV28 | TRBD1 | TGTGCCAGCAGGGAGTCGGGGACAGGGCACTCACCCCTCCACTTT | CASRESGTGHSPLHF
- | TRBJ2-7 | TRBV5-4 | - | TGTGCCAGCAGCCCACGGGACTCCAACCGATACGAGCAGTACTTC | CASSPRDSNRYEQYF
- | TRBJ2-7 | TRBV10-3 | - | TGTGCCATCAGTGAGGCGACCTCCTACGAGCAGTACTTC | CAISEATSYEQYF
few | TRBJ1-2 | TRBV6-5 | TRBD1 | TGTGCCAGCAGGGCTGGGACAGGGGGCGGCTACACCTTC | CASRAGTGGGYTF
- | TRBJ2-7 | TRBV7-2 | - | TGTGCCAGCAGCTTCCTCTACGAGCAGTACTTC | CASSFLYEQYF
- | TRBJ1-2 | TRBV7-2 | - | TGTGCCAGCAGCTTGGGCCCCGGACAGCCGTATAACTATGGCTACACCTTC | CASSLGPGQPYNYGYTF
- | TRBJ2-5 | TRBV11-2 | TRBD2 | TGTGCCAGCAGCGCCGTCCTAGCGGGAGGTGGGGAGACCCAGTACTTC | CASSAVLAGGGETQYF
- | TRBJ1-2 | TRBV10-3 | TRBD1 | TGTGCCACCAATACGCAGGGGGCTTCTGGCTACACCTTC | CATNTQGASGYTF
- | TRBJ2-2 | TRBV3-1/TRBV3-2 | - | TGTGCCAGCAGCGACGAGGGTAAAGGGTTCACCGGGGAGCTGTTTTTT | CASSDEGKGFTGELFF
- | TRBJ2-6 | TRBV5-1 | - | TGCGCCAGCAGCTTGGCCGTAGGGTCTGGGGCCAACGTCCTGACTTTC | CASSLAVGSGANVLTF
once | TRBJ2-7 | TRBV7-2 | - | TGTGCCAGCAGCCCCCCCGGAGGGGGGACGGAGGGCGAGCAGTACTTC | CASSPPGGGTEGEQYF
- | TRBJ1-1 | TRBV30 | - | TGTGCCTGGAGTGTCTCCCACCCTTCAGAAGCTTTCTTT | CAWSVSHPSEAFF
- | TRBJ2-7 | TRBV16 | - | TGTGCCAGCAGTGGGGCAGTCCAAGCCTACGAGCAGTACTTC | CASSGAVQAYEQYF
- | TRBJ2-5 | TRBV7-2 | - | TGTGCCAGCGGAGAGAGGGAGACCCAGTACTTC | CASGERETQYF
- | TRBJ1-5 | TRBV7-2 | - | TGTGCCAGCAGCTTTAGACGGACAGTCTATAGCAATCAGCCCCAGCATTTT | CASSFRRTVYSNQPQHF
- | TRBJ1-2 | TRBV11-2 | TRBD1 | TGTGCCAGCAGCAGAGACAGGGGAGACGGCTACACCTTC | CASSRDRGDGYTF
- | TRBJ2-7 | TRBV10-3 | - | TGTGCCATCAGTGAGAACAACCACGAGCAGTACTTC | CAISENNHEQYF
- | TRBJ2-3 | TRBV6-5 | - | TGTGCCAGCAGTCCCAGCACAGATACGCAGTATTTT | CASSPSTDTQYF